The subject of this entry is one T cell receptor beta chain. Its binding antigen is unknown. There are no base qualities to consult, and no much larger clone falls within one base. This entry belongs to a study of Graves' ophthalmopathy and Graves' hyperthyroidism (dated by TCRdb to 2016 to 2019). At the level of the whole study: Peripheral blood samples were taken at the time of initial diagnosis, before any treatment was given. The study used TCR beta repertoire signatures to distinguish Graves' ophthalmopathy from Graves' hyperthyroidism and to predict progression to ophthalmopathy. In total, approximately 140 blood samples were TCR-sequenced: 40 to 45 ophthalmopathy, under 85 hyperthyroidism and some 17 hyperthyroidism-to-ophthalmopathy patients. A discovery set of 90 to 100 patients (around 45 ophthalmopathy, 55 to 65 stable hyperthyroidism) was enrolled to explore V-J signatures distinguishing ophthalmopathy from hyperthyroidism. For independent validation, a separate cohort was made up of approximately 19 hyperthyroidism patients plus 17 patients who later progressed from hyperthyroidism to ophthalmopathy. In 6 or 7 hyperthyroidism patients, T-cell repertoires of thyroid tissue and blood were compared. Following sample collection, hyperthyroidism patients were given methimazole at a starting dose of 30 mg daily, and ophthalmopathy patients were given high-dose intravenous methylprednisolone. Results the study describes overall, beyond this receptor: In validation, the model predicted ophthalmopathy progression with about 71% sensitivity and 72.22% specificity; about a dozen predicted patients were CT-confirmed with GO in a median of about 6.2 months. Sample size was not predetermined statistically, and investigators were not blinded to group allocation. Among expanded thyroid clonotypes with frequency above 0.001, most also showed up in blood, which suggests that blood repertoires may reflect the thyroid immune response. The 13-signature model separated ophthalmopathy from stable hyperthyroidism with approximately 85% sensitivity and approximately 83% specificity in cross-validation, and 80%/75% in the test set.

Reading from cysteine to phenylalanine, the CDR3 counts 14 amino acids. Kept here is only the CDR3 DNA, which spans 42 bases and is read in frame from base 1. V gives up 3 bases and J gives up 4 bases, and the segment between their germline ends measures 10 bases. Looking up the germline V gene yields CDR1 SNHLY and CDR2 FYNNEI. For repertoire sequencing, TCR beta CDR3 regions were amplified from RNA transcripts. HTBI primers and the Qiagen OneStep RT-PCR kit were used in a first-round RT-PCR, which was followed by a second-round multiplex PCR, size selection and purification. The libraries underwent paired-end sequencing with 100 bp reads on an Illumina HiSeq2000. The source study handled its data this way. Reads were processed with SOAPnuke, discarding reads with adapters, uncalled bases, mean Phred below 15, or no exact constant-primer or identifier match. High-quality paired reads were merged with COPE v1.2.5. Each unique nucleotide sequence was treated as a clonotype, and MiTCR v1.1 was used to align the clonotypes to the IMGT TRB V, D and J references. Only V-J combinations with frequency above 0.0001 were analysed, covering over 98% of repertoires. A TCR clonal expansion and chaos score per V-J combination was defined as the ratio of F50 clonal expansion to chaos observed in the TCRdist matrix. Welch's t-statistics and random forest were used to reduce features to about a dozen V-J combinations, which were fed into a naive Bayes classifier. The Morisita-Horn index was used to measure how similar the thyroid and blood repertoires were. TCRdb cleaned the public reads at Q25 with fastp, built clones with MiXCR and kept in-frame beta chains. Entries that share a CDR3 protein sequence are merged under the most common genes and DNA. TCRdb, not the authors, supplied the V and J calls. The sample table holds 200,000 to 300,000 distinct CDR3 sequences, of which around 50% were seen once. Roughly 50% of the sample is held by the ten biggest clonotypes.

Ophthalmopathy patients were characterized by moderately to severely active disease, a Clinical Activity Score of at least 3, a NOSPECS grade of at least 4, and a disease duration under 3 months. Anyone with other autoimmune diseases, uncontrolled infections, pregnancy or lactation was excluded from the study. Clinical symptoms, serum thyroxine, TRAb, thyroid ultrasound and orbital computed tomography formed the basis of the diagnosis. Ficoll-Paque density gradient centrifugation was used to isolate PBMCs from 8.5 to 10 ml of fresh peripheral blood. Trizol reagent was used to extract the total RNA, and its quality was then checked on an Agilent 2100 Bioanalyzer.

The sequence came from an adult man with Graves' ophthalmopathy. Recombination joined TRBV2 with TRBJ1-3; the D gene is not confidently resolved. Sequenced: peripheral blood. The bases are TGTGCCAGCAGTGATGTCCAATCGGGAAACACCATATATTTT. This sequence encodes CASSDVQSGNTIYF. Here the CDR3 is joined to the reference TRBV2 and TRBJ1-3 genes, and the full variable domain is: EPEVTQTPSHQVTQMGQEVILRCVPISNHLYFYWYRQILGQKVEFLVSFYNNEISEKSEIFDDQFSVERPDGSNFTLKIRSTKLEDSAMYFCASSDVQSGNTIYFGEGSWLTVV.